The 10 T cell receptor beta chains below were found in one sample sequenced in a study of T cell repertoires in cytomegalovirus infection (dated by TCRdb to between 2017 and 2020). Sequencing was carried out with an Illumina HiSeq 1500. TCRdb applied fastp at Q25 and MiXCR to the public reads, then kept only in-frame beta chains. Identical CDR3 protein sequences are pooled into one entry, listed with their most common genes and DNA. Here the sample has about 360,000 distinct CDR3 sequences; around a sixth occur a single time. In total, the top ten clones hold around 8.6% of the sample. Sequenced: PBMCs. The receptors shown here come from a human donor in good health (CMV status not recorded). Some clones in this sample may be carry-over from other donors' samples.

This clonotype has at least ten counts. The CDR3 spells CAIRSIIGASTDTQYF. CDR3 DNA: TGTGCCATCAGGAGTATCATCGGGGCTAGCACAGATACGCAGTATTTT. V and J are TRBV10-3 and TRBJ2-3, with D perhaps TRBD1 or TRBD2 (5 bases each). Trimming took off 6 bases at V and 0 bases at J, with 16 bases between the two ends. The CDR3 sequence is 16 residues long. Germline V gives CDR1 ENHRY, CDR2 SYGVKD.

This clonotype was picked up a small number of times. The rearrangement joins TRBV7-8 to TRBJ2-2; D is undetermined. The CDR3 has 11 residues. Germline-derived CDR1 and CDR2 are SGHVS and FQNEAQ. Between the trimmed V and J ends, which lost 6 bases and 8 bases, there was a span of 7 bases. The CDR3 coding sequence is TGTGCCAGCAGTCGTGGTGGGGAGCTGTTTTTT. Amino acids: CASSRGGELFF.

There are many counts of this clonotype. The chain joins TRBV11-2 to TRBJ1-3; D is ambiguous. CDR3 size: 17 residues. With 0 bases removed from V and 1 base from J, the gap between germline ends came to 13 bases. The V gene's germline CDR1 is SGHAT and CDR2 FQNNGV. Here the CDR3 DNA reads TGTGCCAGCAGCTTAGATGGGCGTCCGGGATCTGGAAACACCATATATTTT. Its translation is CASSLDGRPGSGNTIYF.

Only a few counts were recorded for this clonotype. The CDR3 DNA sequence: TGTGCCAGCATCGGACAGGACCACTATGGCTACACCTTC. It encodes CASIGQDHYGYTF. The rearrangement uses TRBV5-5 and TRBJ1-2, with 7 bases fitting TRBD1. Germline V gene lookup returns CDR1 SGHKS and CDR2 YYEKEE (reference sequence). Germline trimming cut 6 bases from V and 3 bases from J; bases unmatched to any gene: 5. CDR3 length equals 13 residues.

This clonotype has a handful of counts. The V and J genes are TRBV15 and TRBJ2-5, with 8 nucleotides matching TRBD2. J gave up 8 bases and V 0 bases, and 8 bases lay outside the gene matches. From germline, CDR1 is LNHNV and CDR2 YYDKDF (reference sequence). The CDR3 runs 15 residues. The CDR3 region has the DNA TGTGCCACCAGCAGAGATCTCGAAGCGGGAGTTACCCAGTACTTC. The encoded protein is CATSRDLEAGVTQYF.

CDR3 region: CASSLSTGEQYF. For the CDR3, the DNA is TGTGCCAGCAGCCTAAGTACGGGAGAGCAGTACTTC. The chain carries TRBV7-9 and TRBJ2-7; possibly TRBD2 for D (5 bases). Germline values: CDR1 SEHNR, CDR2 FQNEAQ (reference sequence). V lost 5 bases and J 7 bases, leaving 12 bases between the germline ends. The CDR3 is made up of 12 amino acids.

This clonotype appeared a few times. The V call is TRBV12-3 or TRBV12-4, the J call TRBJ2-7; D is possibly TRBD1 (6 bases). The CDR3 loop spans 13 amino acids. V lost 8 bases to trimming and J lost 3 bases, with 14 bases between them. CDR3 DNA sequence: TGTGCCAGCTGCCACCAGACAGGCTACGAGCAGTACTTC. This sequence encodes CASCHQTGYEQYF.

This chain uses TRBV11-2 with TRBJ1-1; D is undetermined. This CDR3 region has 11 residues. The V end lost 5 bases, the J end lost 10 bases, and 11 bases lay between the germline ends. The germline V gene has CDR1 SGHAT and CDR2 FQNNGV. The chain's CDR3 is CASSPSIGAFF. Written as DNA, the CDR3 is TGTGCCAGCAGCCCCTCGATTGGAGCTTTCTTT. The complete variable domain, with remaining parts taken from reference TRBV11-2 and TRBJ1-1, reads EAGVAQSPRYKIIEKRQSVAFWCNPISGHATLYWYQQILGQGPKLLIQFQNNGVVDDSQLPKDRFSAERLKGVDSTLKIQPAKLEDSAVYLCASSPSIGAFFGQGTRLTVV.

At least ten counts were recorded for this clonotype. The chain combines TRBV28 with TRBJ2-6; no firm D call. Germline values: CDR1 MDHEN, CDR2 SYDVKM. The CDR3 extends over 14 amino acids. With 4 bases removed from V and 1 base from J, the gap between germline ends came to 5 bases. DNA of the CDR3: TGTGCCAGCAGTTCGACATCTGGGGCCAACGTCCTGACTTTC. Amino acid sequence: CASSSTSGANVLTF.

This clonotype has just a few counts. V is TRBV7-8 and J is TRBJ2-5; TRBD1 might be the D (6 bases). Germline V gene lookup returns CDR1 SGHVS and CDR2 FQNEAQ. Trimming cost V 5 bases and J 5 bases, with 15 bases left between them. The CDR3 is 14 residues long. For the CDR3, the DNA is TGTGCCAGCAGCACGTCACAGGGACCGGAGACCCAGTACTTC. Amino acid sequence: CASSTSQGPETQYF.